The 19 T cell receptor beta chains below all came from one sample that was sequenced in a study of OX40 agonist ivuxolimab in advanced cancers. Clones were read by immunoSEQ multiplex PCR, and TCRdb kept only the in-frame ones, dropping some. The sample holds 65,000 to 70,000 clones, 75% to 90% seen once. Sequencing used CD4+ or CD8+ T cells sorted from blood, obtained in a trial of the OX40 agonist ivuxolimab. The source of these receptors is an adult with an advanced solid tumor such as melanoma, head and neck, liver or kidney cancer.

The rearrangement joins TRBV9 to TRBJ1-2; D is perhaps TRBD1 (5 bases). CDR3 size: 13 residues. Trimming cost V 3 bases and J 1 base, with 7 bases left between them. The V gene's germline CDR1 is SGDLS and CDR2 YYNGEE. The CDR3 reads CASSADSNYGYTF. The CDR3 DNA sequence: TGTGCCAGCAGCGCCGACAGTAACTATGGCTACACCTTC.

The gene calls are TRBV10-3 and TRBJ1-1; no reliable D call. Trimming took off 0 bases at V and 3 bases at J, with 5 bases between the two ends. This CDR3 has 13 amino acids. Germline V gene data show CDR1 as ENHRY and CDR2 as SYGVKD. The CDR3 loop reads CAISESEHTEAFF. In nucleotides, the CDR3 is TGTGCCATCAGTGAGTCAGAACACACTGAAGCTTTCTTT.

The V call is TRBV27, the J call TRBJ1-2, with 7 bases lining up with TRBD1. Germline V gene sequence: CDR1 MNHEY, CDR2 SMNVEV (reference sequence). The length of the CDR3 is 15 residues. Germline trimming cut 6 bases from V and 3 bases from J; bases unmatched to any gene: 10. The DNA for the CDR3 is TGTGCCAGCAGAAGCGCTACAGGGGTAGACTATGGCTACACCTTC. This translates into CASRSATGVDYGYTF.

V gene TRBV7-8 combines with J gene TRBJ2-5; D is perhaps TRBD1 (8 bases). The germline gives CDR1 SGHVS, CDR2 FQNEAQ. Trimming cost V 4 bases and J 2 bases, with 20 bases left between them. The CDR3 runs to 17 residues. The CDR3 loop reads CASSSEQGGEYQETQYF. CDR3 coding DNA: TGTGCCAGCAGCTCTGAACAGGGGGGGGAATATCAAGAGACCCAGTACTTC.

The CDR3: CASLHGAEAFF. The CDR3 region has the DNA TGTGCCAGCCTCCATGGAGCTGAAGCTTTCTTT. The chain couples TRBV6-1 to TRBJ1-1; D call uncertain. The germline V and J ends were trimmed by 8 bases and 6 bases, with 10 bases remaining between them. Germline CDR1 reads MNHNS; CDR2 reads SASEGT. This CDR3 spans 11 amino acids.

The chain is built from TRBV4-3 and TRBJ2-7; the D gene is possibly TRBD1 (5 bases). The length of the CDR3 is 15 residues. The germline gives CDR1 LGHNA, CDR2 YSLEER. V was pared by 0 bases and J by 2 bases, with 11 bases between. The DNA of the CDR3 is TGCGCCAGCAGCCAAGATAAGGGGCTAACCTACGAGCAGTACTTC. It is translated as CASSQDKGLTYEQYF.

The CDR3 spells CASRYSTEAFF. In DNA, the CDR3 is TGTGCCAGCCGATATAGCACTGAAGCTTTCTTT. The chain links TRBV28 to TRBJ1-1, with no clear D. The CDR3 totals 11 residues. CDR1 MDHEN and CDR2 SYDVKM come from the germline V gene. V was pared by 8 bases and J by 4 bases, with 8 bases between.

V and J are TRBV28 and TRBJ1-1; the D gene is possibly TRBD1 (5 bases). The V gene's germline CDR1 is MDHEN and CDR2 SYDVKM. Trimming left V 3 bases short and J 2 bases short, with 19 bases between. CDR3 length: 17 amino acids. The CDR3 sequence is CASSFDLPGGFNTEAFF. CDR3 DNA: TGTGCCAGCAGTTTCGACCTCCCCGGGGGATTCAACACTGAAGCTTTCTTT.

The rearrangement links TRBV14 to TRBJ1-2, with D unresolved. Deletions cut 0 bases from V and 5 bases from J, with 7 bases between. CDR1 SGHDN and CDR2 FVKESK come from the germline V gene. The CDR3 runs 13 residues. The CDR3 loop is CASSQEGGYGYTF. The CDR3 coding sequence is TGTGCCAGCAGCCAAGAGGGCGGTTATGGCTACACCTTC.

The rearrangement links TRBV5-6 to TRBJ1-1, with D hard to call. The V gene's germline CDR1 is SGHDT and CDR2 YYEEEE. Trimming shortened V by 1 base and J by 11 bases, and 12 bases separated the two germline ends. This CDR3 has 12 residues. The CDR3 DNA is TGTGCCAGCAGCTTGCGGGAGATCGACGCTTTCTTT. It is translated as CASSLREIDAFF.

This chain joins TRBV7-3 and TRBJ2-6; 12 bases line up with TRBD1. After removal of 3 bases from V and 0 bases from J, the junction contained 6 bases not matched to a gene. The CDR3 loop spans 19 amino acids. Per the germline V gene, CDR1 is SGHTA and CDR2 is FQGTGA. The CDR3 bases are TGTGCCAGCAGCTTGACTTTGGGACAGGGGGCCTCTGGGGCCAACGTCCTGACTTTC. Translation gives CASSLTLGQGASGANVLTF.

V gene TRBV28 combines with J gene TRBJ2-3, with D possibly being TRBD1 (5 bases). V lost 5 bases and J 2 bases, leaving 14 bases between the germline ends. CDR3 length: 15 amino acids. Germline loops: CDR1 MDHEN, CDR2 SYDVKM. CDR3 sequence: CASSLLDRYTDTQYF. The CDR3 DNA reads TGTGCCAGCAGTCTCCTCGACAGATACACAGATACGCAGTATTTT.

The chain carries TRBV14 and TRBJ1-4; perhaps TRBD1 as D (6 bases). From germline, CDR1 is SGHDN and CDR2 FVKESK. This CDR3 comprises 15 residues. V shed 0 bases and J shed 8 bases, with 13 bases lying between them. CDR3 nucleotide sequence: TGTGCCAGCAGCCAAGAGCGGGGGGCAGGGGAAAAACTGTTTTTT. The encoded protein is CASSQERGAGEKLFF. Full variable domain (remainder filled in from reference TRBV14 and TRBJ1-4): EAGVTQFPSHSVIEKGQTVTLRCDPISGHDNLYWYRRVMGKEIKFLLHFVKESKQDESGMPNNRFLAERTGGTYSTLKVQPAELEDSGVYFCASSQERGAGEKLFFGSGTQLSVL.

V is TRBV6-5 and J is TRBJ1-3; a weak D match, TRBD1 (6 bases). This CDR3 region has 13 residues. V lost 7 bases and J lost 8, with 15 bases in between. Germline V gene data show CDR1 as MNHEY and CDR2 as SVGAGI. The CDR3, as DNA: TGTGCCAGCATGGGGGCACGCCGAGACACCATATATTTT. Amino acid sequence: CASMGARRDTIYF.

This clone was recorded only once. For the CDR3, the DNA is TGTGCCAGCAGCTTAGATCTGGGTGGAGTTGTTTGGCAGTACTTC. Its protein is CASSLDLGGVVWQYF. The V and J genes are TRBV11-2 and TRBJ2-7; D is undetermined. Trimming left V 0 bases short and J 9 bases short, with 18 bases between. The CDR3 has 15 residues. CDR1 and CDR2 from the germline V gene are SGHAT and FQNNGV.

This rearrangement joins TRBV14 to TRBJ2-7, with D possibly matching TRBD1 (6 bases). The CDR3 length is 16 residues. Between the trimmed V and J ends, which lost 8 bases and 3 bases, there was a span of 23 bases. Germline CDR1 reads SGHDN; CDR2 reads FVKESK. The DNA of the CDR3 is TGTGCCAGCTCCCAAGATCGTATCGGGACAAACTACGAGCAGTACTTC. It is translated as CASSQDRIGTNYEQYF.

The CDR3 DNA reads TGTGCCAGCAGGTTCCCCGACAGGGGCACACTCAACACTGAAGCTTTCTTT. This translates into CASRFPDRGTLNTEAFF. The gene calls are TRBV28 and TRBJ1-1, with 8 bases identical to TRBD1. Germline CDR1 MDHEN, CDR2 SYDVKM. The CDR3 has 17 amino acids. V shed 6 bases, J shed 2 bases, and the junction held 14 bases outside the gene matches.

This sequence joins TRBV19 and TRBJ1-5, with 7 bases lining up with TRBD1. J was trimmed by 0 bases and V by 1 base; bases with no gene match: 3. Germline loops: CDR1 LNHDA, CDR2 SQIVND (reference sequence). The CDR3 extends over 16 amino acids. CDR3 in amino acids: CASSIVGQDSNQPQHF. The CDR3 nucleotides read TGTGCCAGTAGTATAGTTGGACAGGATAGCAATCAGCCCCAGCATTTT.

The chain recombines TRBV5-5 with TRBJ1-1; 9 bases are shared with TRBD1. The CDR3 is 17 amino acids. CDR1 and CDR2 (germline): SGHKS, YYEKEE (reference sequence). The V segment lost 3 bases and the J segment 1 base; nucleotides outside the gene matches: 10. CDR3 in DNA: TGTGCCAGCAGCTCCCCGGGACAGGGTGTACCGAACACTGAAGCTTTCTTT. Its translation: CASSSPGQGVPNTEAFF.